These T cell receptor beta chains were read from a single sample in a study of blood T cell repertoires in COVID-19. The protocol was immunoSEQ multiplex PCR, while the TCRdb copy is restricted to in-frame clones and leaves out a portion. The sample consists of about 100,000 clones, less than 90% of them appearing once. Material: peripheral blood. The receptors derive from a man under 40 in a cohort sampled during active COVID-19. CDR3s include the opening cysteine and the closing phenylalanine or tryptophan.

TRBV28 CASSVSRTGYEQYF
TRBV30 CAWSDKAGRSYEQYF
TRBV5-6 CASSLPGSPYNEQFF
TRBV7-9 CASSLSTTYEQYF
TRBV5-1 CASSLDSNYGYTF
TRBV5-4 CASSPGTGEIYEQYF
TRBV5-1 CASSTGLIGSPLHF
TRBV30 CAWSHLEGRTGELFF
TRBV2 CASSGQSAYEQYF
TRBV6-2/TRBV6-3 CASSYRGTNEQFF
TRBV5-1 CASSLGQGEKLFF
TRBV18 CASSKFGGSNTEAFF
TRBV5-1 CASSSTGPMNTEAFF
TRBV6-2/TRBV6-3 CASSYSKRPGANVLTF
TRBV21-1 CASSTSASGGMSSGELFF
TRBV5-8 CASTRGRTKEQFF
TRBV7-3 CASSLTRADEQFF
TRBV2 CASSGYSLSYEQYF
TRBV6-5 CASSYSRGQGANVLTF
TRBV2 CASQETQYF
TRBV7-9 CASSPQGMGQYF
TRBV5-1 CASSPYSGGEETQYF
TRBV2 CATVQGSSYEQYF